These T cell receptor beta chains were read from a single sample in a study of blood T cell repertoires in COVID-19. The table came from immunoSEQ multiplex PCR; TCRdb's copy has only in-frame clones and leaves some out. The sample consists of 73,000 or so clones, 80% to 90% of them appearing once. Sequencing was carried out using peripheral blood. The origin of the receptors is a man in his forties or fifties with active COVID-19. CDR3s include the opening cysteine and the closing phenylalanine or tryptophan.

v_call	cdr3_length	j_call	cdr3_aa
TRBV4-1	15	TRBJ2-7	CASSQWTGLTYEQYF
TRBV10-2	16	TRBJ2-7	CASSGPTGLGNYEQYF
TRBV19	14	TRBJ2-1	CASSMAGGGNEQFF
TRBV5-1	17	TRBJ1-1	CASSNRPPGQERTEAFF
TRBV13	13	TRBJ1-4	CASSLTGNEKLFF
TRBV6-5	15	TRBJ2-7	CASSYRRGQVYEQYF
TRBV19	14	TRBJ1-2	CASSSRDRTYGYTF
TRBV29-1	14	TRBJ1-2	CSVELTGSGYGYTF
TRBV27	19	TRBJ2-5	CASSSLLRTGTYYQETQYF
TRBV19	13	TRBJ2-7	CASKDRGTTEQYF
TRBV6-2/TRBV6-3	15	TRBJ2-1	CASSSLSAYLNEQFF
TRBV13	13	TRBJ2-5	CASSATVEATQYF
TRBV18	15	TRBJ2-3	CASSPDRSWADTQYF
TRBV11-2	14	TRBJ2-7	CASSLDRTSYEQYF
TRBV28	15	TRBJ1-3	CASSPPRSSGNTIYF
TRBV3-1/TRBV3-2	16	TRBJ1-1	CASSQSQGAGNTEAFF
TRBV11-2	15	TRBJ2-1	CASSRGTSSYNEQFF
TRBV10-2	13	TRBJ1-4	CASSDTRPEKLFF
TRBV5-1	14	TRBJ2-7	CASSSTQGGGEQYF
TRBV7-2	15	TRBJ1-3	CASSFHLDSGNTIYF
TRBV10-3	14	TRBJ2-5	CAIRPSTGLETQYF
TRBV29-1	13	TRBJ1-1	CSAYSGGSTEAFF
TRBV4-1	17	TRBJ2-7	CASSQALAGGTIYEQYF